This TCR beta chain was identified during a study of blood T cell repertoires in COVID-19. Clones were sequenced by immunoSEQ multiplex PCR, and TCRdb holds only the in-frame ones, with some missing. Of around 130,000 clones listed, roughly 86% are singletons. Trimming stripped 7 bases from V and 6 bases from J, with 13 bases between. The CDR3 is made up of 14 amino acids. Germline-derived CDR1 and CDR2 are MGHRA and YSYEKL. Sequences were obtained from peripheral blood. The TCR sequence derives from a woman aged 50 to 60 who had recovered from COVID-19. The chain carries TRBV4-1 and TRBJ1-6; tentatively, D is TRBD1 (5 bases). The DNA of the CDR3 is TGCGCCAGCACCCCTTCGACAGTTAATTCACCCCTCCACTTT. It encodes CASTPSTVNSPLHF.